Listed below are T cell receptor beta chains from one sample, sequenced in a study of T cells expressing NK-cell markers. Reanalyzing the 5' RACE reads, TCRdb keeps one entry per CDR3 protein, without DNA. Across about 460,000 distinct CDR3 sequences, the top ten clones capture approximately 1.5% of the sample. The specimen was blood T cells: a sorted CD56 or NKG2C T cell subset, CD4+ or CD8+ T cells, or bulk PBMC T cells (not recorded which). Receptor source: a woman in her forties or fifties in good health. The CDR3 runs from the conserved cysteine through the conserved F or W.

>TRBJ2-5|TRBV5-1
CASSKRGSGSWETQYF
>TRBJ2-2|TRBV12-3/TRBV12-4
CASRPTGGGLAELFF
>TRBJ1-1|TRBV4-1
CASSQEAPRGTLNTEAFF
>TRBJ2-1|TRBV5-1
CASSLASGRAGLISYNEQFF
>TRBJ2-1|TRBV2
CASIRLAGGLGSFF
>TRBJ1-2|TRBV12-3/TRBV12-4
CASGREQYYGYTF
>TRBJ2-2|TRBV6-2/TRBV6-3
CASSYVPGATNTGELFF
>TRBJ1-2|TRBV7-2
CASSFGTSYGYTF
>TRBJ2-5|TRBV20-1
CSARDGTALWETQYF
>TRBJ2-3|TRBV5-1
CASRAGGPADTQYF
>TRBJ1-1|TRBV6-2/TRBV6-3
CASRLRGWNTEAFF
>TRBJ2-1|TRBV20-1
CSARVLTSGDNNEQFF
>TRBJ2-4|TRBV6-1
CASRAGTAGDIQYF
>TRBJ1-6|TRBV12-3/TRBV12-4
CAIGGSSYNSPLHF
>TRBJ1-4|TRBV16
CASSQSVRTGEVELFF
>TRBJ2-1|TRBV5-1
CASSLWFGQGNEQFF
>TRBJ1-3|TRBV12-3/TRBV12-4
CASGDYSGNTIYF
>TRBJ1-1|TRBV5-1
CASSPGQGNSEAFF
>TRBJ2-5|TRBV13
CASSFLPETQYF
>TRBJ1-6|TRBV28
CASSLGGMSSYNSPLHF
>TRBJ1-1|TRBV30
CAWSGQTPLNTEAFF
>TRBJ2-5|TRBV18
CASSPLNGRETQYF
>TRBJ2-1|TRBV10-2
CATRRGGAGAVNEQFF
>TRBJ1-4|TRBV10-3
CAIGTGSEKLFF
>TRBJ2-1|TRBV10-2
CASRSGRGYEQFF
>TRBJ2-1|TRBV6-1
CASSELGQGAGEQFF
>TRBJ2-1|TRBV3-1
CASSQDLLAGVYNEQFF
>TRBJ2-3|TRBV7-9
CASSFALQATDTQYF
>TRBJ2-1|TRBV4-1
CASSPERSVYNEQFF
>TRBJ2-2|TRBV27
CASSFESPNTGELFF
>TRBJ1-2|TRBV21-1
CASSKAPDRNSNYGYTF
>TRBJ2-3|TRBV27
CASSWTSFQQDTQYF